Sequencing of this T cell receptor (beta chain) was carried out in a study of T-cell reconstitution after alpha-beta-depleted transplantation in children. A TCRbeta library incorporating unique molecular identifiers was prepared. TCRdb reprocessed the PCR reads via MiXCR and lists one record per CDR3 protein. The sample has around 450,000 distinct CDR3 sequences, roughly 16% seen once; the top ten hold 25% to 30%. In this sample, this clonotype turned up a few times. The CDR3 totals 12 residues. J lost 6 bases, V lost 7 bases, and 5 bases had no gene match. The sequencing used PBMCs, mostly from graft donor cells, collected 360 days after TCRalphabeta/CD19-depleted stem cell transplant. The sequence was collected from a boy in the first two years of life who had a stem cell transplant for Wiskott-Aldrich syndrome, so the T cells may come from the graft donor. V and J are TRBV12-3 or TRBV12-4 and TRBJ2-7; 8 bases align to TRBD1. The CDR3 spells CASNQGAGEQYF. As DNA, the CDR3 is TGTGCCAGCAATCAGGGGGCTGGCGAGCAGTACTTC.